This T cell receptor (beta chain) emerged from a study of T cell repertoires in cytomegalovirus infection. Findings of the study overall: Predominance within the ex vivo response was attributable to HLA-C-restricted CMV-specific TCR beta clonotypes.

The V gene's germline CDR1 is DFQATT and CDR2 SNEGSKA (reference sequence). The CDR3 loop spans 10 amino acids. Trimming took off 6 bases at V and 2 bases at J, with 4 bases between the two ends. As regards this clonotype: The antigen remains unidentified.

TCRdb processed the reads anew with MiXCR; each CDR3 protein has one entry. The sample contains just under 500,000 distinct CDR3 sequences, roughly 34% of which appear only once. The gene calls are TRBV20-1 and TRBJ1-1; D call uncertain. The input for sequencing was cultured PBMCs, taken from culture after CMV antigen stimulation. The receptor was isolated from a human donor in good health (CMV status not recorded). Some clones in this sample may be carry-over from other donors' samples. The CDR3 protein is CSALNTEAFF. CDR3 sequence (DNA): TGCAGTGCCCTAAACACTGAAGCTTTCTTT.